The clone carrying this T cell receptor beta chain turned up a few times. This entry is derived from a study of preoperative IRX-2 immunotherapy in early breast cancer. Profiling relied on immunoSEQ multiplex PCR, and the TCRdb table lists in-frame clones only, not all of them. The sample has tens of thousands of clones; roughly four fifths are singletons. The treatment here: preoperative locoregional IRX-2 cytokine immunotherapy. Samples came from a phase Ib trial of preoperative locoregional IRX-2 cytokine immunotherapy. This CDR3 contains 17 residues. Germline CDR1 is MNHGY and CDR2 is SAAAGT. Unmatched junction bases numbered 12, after V lost 2 bases and J lost 4 bases.

The chain uses TRBV6-8 and TRBJ1-1, with TRBD1 matching over 8 bases. Here the sequenced sample was lymph node tissue, taken after IRX-2 immunotherapy. This clonotype originated in a human donor with breast cancer. CDR3 in DNA: TGTGCCAGCAGTTACCCGCGGGCAGGGGGCTTTGGCACTGAAGCTTTCTTT. Translation gives CASSYPRAGGFGTEAFF.